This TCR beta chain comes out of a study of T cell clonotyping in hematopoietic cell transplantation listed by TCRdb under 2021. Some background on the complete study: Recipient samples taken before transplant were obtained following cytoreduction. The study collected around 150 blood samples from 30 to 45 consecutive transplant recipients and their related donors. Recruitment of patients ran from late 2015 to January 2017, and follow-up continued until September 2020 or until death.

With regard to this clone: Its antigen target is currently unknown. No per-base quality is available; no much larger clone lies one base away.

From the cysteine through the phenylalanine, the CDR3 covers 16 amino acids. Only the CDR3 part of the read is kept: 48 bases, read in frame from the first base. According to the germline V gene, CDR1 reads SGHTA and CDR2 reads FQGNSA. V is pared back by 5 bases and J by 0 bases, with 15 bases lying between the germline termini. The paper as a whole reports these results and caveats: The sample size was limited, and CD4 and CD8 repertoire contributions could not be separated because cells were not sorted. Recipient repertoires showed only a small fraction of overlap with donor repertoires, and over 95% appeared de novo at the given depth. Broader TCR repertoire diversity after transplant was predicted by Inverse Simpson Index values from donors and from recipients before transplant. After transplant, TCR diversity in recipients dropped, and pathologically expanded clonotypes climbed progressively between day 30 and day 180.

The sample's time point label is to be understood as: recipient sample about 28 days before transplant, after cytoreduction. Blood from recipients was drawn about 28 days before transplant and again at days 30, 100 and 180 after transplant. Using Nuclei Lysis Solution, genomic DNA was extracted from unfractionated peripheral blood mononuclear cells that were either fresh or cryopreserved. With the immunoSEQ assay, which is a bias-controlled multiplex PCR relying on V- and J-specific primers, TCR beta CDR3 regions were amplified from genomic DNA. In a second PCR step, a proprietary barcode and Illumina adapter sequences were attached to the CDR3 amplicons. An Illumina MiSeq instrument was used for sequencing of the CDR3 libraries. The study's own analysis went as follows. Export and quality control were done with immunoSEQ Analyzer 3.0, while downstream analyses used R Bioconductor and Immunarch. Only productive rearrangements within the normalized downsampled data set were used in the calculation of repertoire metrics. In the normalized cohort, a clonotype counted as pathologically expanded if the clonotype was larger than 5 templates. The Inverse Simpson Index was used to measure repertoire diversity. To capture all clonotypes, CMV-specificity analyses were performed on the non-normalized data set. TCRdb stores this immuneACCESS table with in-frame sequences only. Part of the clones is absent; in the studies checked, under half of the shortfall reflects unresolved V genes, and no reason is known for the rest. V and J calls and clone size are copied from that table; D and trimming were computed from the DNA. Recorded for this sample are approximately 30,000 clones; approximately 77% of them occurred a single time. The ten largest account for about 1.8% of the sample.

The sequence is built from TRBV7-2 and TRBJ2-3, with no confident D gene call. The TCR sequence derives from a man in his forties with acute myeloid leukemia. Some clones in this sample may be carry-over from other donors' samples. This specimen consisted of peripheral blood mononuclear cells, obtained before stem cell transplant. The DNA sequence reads TGTGCCAGCAGCCCGGGCAGTCTCGCGAGCACAGATACGCAGTATTTT. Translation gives CASSPGSLASTDTQYF.